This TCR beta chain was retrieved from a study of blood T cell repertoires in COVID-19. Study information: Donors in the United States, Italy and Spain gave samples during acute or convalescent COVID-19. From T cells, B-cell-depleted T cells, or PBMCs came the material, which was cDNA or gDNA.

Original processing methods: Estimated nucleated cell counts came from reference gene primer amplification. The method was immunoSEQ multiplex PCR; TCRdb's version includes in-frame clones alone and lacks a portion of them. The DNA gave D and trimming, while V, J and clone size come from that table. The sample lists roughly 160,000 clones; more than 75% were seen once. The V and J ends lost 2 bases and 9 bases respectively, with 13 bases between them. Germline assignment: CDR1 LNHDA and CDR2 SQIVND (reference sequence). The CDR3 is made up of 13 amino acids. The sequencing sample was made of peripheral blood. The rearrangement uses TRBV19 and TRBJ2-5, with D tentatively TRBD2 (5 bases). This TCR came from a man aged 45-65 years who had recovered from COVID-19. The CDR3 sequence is CASSIPQMEAQYF. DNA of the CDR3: TGTGCCAGTAGTATACCCCAAATGGAGGCCCAGTACTTC.